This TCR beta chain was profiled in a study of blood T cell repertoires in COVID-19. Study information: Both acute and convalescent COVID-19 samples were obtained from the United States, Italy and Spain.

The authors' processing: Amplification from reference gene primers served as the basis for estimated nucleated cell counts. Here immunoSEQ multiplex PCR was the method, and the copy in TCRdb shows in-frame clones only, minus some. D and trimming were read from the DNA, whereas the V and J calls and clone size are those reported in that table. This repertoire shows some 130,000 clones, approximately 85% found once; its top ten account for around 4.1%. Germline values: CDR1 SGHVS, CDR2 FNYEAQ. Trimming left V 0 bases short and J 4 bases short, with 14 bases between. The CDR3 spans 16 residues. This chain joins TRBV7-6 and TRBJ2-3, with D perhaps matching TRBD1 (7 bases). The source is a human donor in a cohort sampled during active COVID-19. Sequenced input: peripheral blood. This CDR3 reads CASSLAPAGGSDTQYF. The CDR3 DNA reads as TGTGCCAGCAGCTTAGCGCCGGCAGGGGGGTCAGATACGCAGTATTTT.